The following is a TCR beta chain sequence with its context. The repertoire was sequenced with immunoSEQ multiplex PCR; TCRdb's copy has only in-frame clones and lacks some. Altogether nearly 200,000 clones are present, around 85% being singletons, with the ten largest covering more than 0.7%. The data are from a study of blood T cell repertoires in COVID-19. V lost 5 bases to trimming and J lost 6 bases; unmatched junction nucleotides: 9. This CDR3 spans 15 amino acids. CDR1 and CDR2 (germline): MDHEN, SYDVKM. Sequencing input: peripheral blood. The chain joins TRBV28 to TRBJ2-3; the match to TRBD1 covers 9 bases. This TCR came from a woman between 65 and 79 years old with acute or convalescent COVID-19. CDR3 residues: CASSRPGTGTDTQYF. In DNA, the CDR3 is TGTGCCAGCAGTCGTCCCGGGACAGGGACCGATACGCAGTATTTT.